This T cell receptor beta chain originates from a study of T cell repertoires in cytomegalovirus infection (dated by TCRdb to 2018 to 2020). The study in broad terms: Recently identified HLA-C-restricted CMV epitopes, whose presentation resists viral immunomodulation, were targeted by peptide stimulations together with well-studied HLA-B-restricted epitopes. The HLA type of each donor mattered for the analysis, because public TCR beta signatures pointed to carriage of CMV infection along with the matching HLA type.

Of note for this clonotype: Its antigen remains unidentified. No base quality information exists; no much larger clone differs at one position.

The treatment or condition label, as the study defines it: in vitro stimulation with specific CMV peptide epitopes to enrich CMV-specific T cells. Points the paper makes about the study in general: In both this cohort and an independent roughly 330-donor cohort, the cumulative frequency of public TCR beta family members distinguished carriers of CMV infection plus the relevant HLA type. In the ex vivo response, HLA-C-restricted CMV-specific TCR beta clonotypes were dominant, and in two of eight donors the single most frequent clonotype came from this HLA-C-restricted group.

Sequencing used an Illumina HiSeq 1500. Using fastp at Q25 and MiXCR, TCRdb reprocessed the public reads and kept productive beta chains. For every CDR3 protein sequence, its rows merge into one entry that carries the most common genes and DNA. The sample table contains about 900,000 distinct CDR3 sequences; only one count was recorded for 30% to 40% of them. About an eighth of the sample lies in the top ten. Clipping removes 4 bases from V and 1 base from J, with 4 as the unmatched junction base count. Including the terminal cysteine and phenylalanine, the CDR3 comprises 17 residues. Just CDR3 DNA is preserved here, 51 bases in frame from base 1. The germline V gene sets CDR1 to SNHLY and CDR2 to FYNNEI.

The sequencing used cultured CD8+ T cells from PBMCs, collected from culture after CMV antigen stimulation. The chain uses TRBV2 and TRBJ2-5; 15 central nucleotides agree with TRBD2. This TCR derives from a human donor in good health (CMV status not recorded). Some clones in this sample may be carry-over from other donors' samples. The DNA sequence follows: TGTGCCAGCAGTGGGACTAGCGGGGGGGCCGTCCAAGAGACCCAGTACTTC. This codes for CASSGTSGGAVQETQYF.